The 20 T cell receptor beta chains given below trace back to one sample, sequenced in a study of CD8+CD57+ T cells in acquired aplastic anemia. Previously, flow cytometry had revealed CD8+CD57+ cell expansion in the patients chosen for sequencing. Template material for TCR beta VDJ and CDR3 profiling consisted of genomic DNA. TCRdb reprocessed the reads with MiXCR, giving one entry per CDR3 protein. Here the sample spans around 430,000 distinct CDR3 sequences, less than 35% being singletons. Sequenced sample: sorted CD4+, CD8+, or CD8+CD57+ T cells (not recorded which) from PBMCs. The receptors were gathered from a human donor with aplastic anemia.

Regarding this clonotype: This sequence may be a read error, since a much larger clone differs from it by one base. The chain carries TRBV29-1 and TRBJ2-3; D call uncertain. Germline V CDR1 and CDR2: SQVTM, ANQGSEA. The CDR3 extends over 13 amino acids. Here the CDR3 DNA reads TGCAACGTTGATTTTACTAACACAGATACGCAGTATTTT. It specifies CNVDFTNTDTQYF.

The count of this clonotype is one. The missing conserved phenylalanine or tryptophan at the end of this CDR3 makes a read error likely. The chain carries TRBV11-2 and TRBJ2-7; D possibly corresponds to TRBD1 (7 bases). This CDR3 has 14 amino acids. Between the trimmed V and J ends, which lost 4 bases and 2 bases, there was a span of 12 bases. Germline lookup yields CDR1 SGHAT and CDR2 FQNNGV. CDR3 in amino acids: CASSSQGEAYEQYL. CDR3 nucleotides: TGTGCCAGCAGCTCTCAGGGGGAGGCCTACGAGCAGTACCTC.

A word on this clonotype: One end of the junction is discordant with germline, which a read error may explain. The chain recombines TRBV10-3 with TRBJ2-1, with 9 bases aligning to TRBD2. The CDR3 spans 15 residues. Germline assignment: CDR1 ENHRY and CDR2 SYGVKD. CDR3: CAICDSGGVVNEQFF. CDR3 in DNA: TGTGCCATCTGTGATAGCGGGGGTGTAGTCAATGAGCAGTTCTTC.

This clonotype was observed a few times. V and J are TRBV25-1 and TRBJ2-2; 13 nucleotides align to TRBD2. This CDR3 region has 16 residues. Germline V gives CDR1 MGHDK, CDR2 SYGVNS. The J segment lost 5 bases and the V segment lost 6 bases, leaving 6 bases of the junction unmatched. The CDR3 loop is CASSKLAGGWTGELFF. The CDR3, as DNA: TGTGCCAGCAGCAAACTAGCGGGAGGGTGGACCGGGGAGCTGTTTTTT.

The V gene is TRBV29-1, the J gene TRBJ2-1; the match to TRBD2 covers 14 bases. CDR3 length: 13 amino acids. Trimming removed 6 bases from V and 9 bases from J; junction bases left unmatched: 4. Looked up from germline, CDR1 is SQVTM and CDR2 is ANQGSEA. The CDR3 bases are TGCAGCGTGGGGACTAGCGGGGGCAGTGAGCAGTTCTTC. Translated, it gives CSVGTSGGSEQFF.

J is TRBJ2-1 and V is TRBV6-1; D is tentatively TRBD1 or TRBD2 (5 bases each). V gave up 7 bases and J gave up 4 bases, with 8 bases separating them. CDR3 size: 12 residues. Germline V lookup: CDR1 MNHNS, CDR2 SASEGT. The CDR3 sequence: CASMGRYNEQFF. CDR3 nucleotide sequence: TGTGCCAGCATGGGACGGTACAATGAGCAGTTCTTC.

Remarks on this clonotype: One base away lies a much larger clone, so this may be a sequencing read error. The chain joins TRBV7-2 to TRBJ1-2; TRBD1 matches at 8 bases. Germline values: CDR1 SGHTA, CDR2 FQGNSA. The CDR3 has 13 amino acids. The CDR3 sequence: CANSLDRVYGYTF. The CDR3 nucleotides are TGTGCCAACAGCTTGGACAGGGTCTACGGCTACACCTTC.

There are many counts of this clonotype. V and J are TRBV9 and TRBJ2-7; D is ambiguous. Germline CDR1 is SGDLS and CDR2 is YYNGEE. CDR3 size: 15 residues. Trimming removed 0 bases at V and 2 bases at J, with 12 bases between. The CDR3 coding sequence is TGTGCCAGCAGCGTAGAGGCAGGCGCTACCTACGAGCAGTACTTC. Translated, it gives CASSVEAGATYEQYF. The full variable domain, rest sourced from reference TRBV9 and TRBJ2-7, is DSGVTQTPKHLITATGQRVTLRCSPRSGDLSVYWYQQSLDQGLQFLIQYYNGEERAKGNILERFSAQQFPDLHSELNLSSLELGDSALYFCASSVEAGATYEQYFGPGTRLTVT.

This clonotype was counted ten times or more. This rearrangement joins TRBV2 to TRBJ2-3, with 7 bases fitting TRBD1. CDR3 size: 13 residues. Germline V gene lookup returns CDR1 SNHLY and CDR2 FYNNEI. V was clipped by 6 bases and J by 4 bases; unmatched bases: 4. This chain's CDR3 is CASRLTGSDTQYF. The CDR3 DNA reads as TGTGCCAGCAGGCTGACAGGGTCAGATACGCAGTATTTT.

The chain recombines TRBV2 with TRBJ2-3; no firm D call. The germline V and J ends were trimmed by 5 bases and 2 bases, with 14 bases remaining between them. In germline, CDR1 is SNHLY, CDR2 FYNNEI. CDR3 length: 15 amino acids. CDR3 residues: CASSFWAGHTDTQYF. The CDR3, as DNA: TGTGCCAGCAGTTTCTGGGCTGGTCACACAGATACGCAGTATTTT.

A few counts support this clonotype. The chain has TRBV5-1 and TRBJ1-1; 8 bases match TRBD1. Trimming cost V 1 base and J 4 bases; bases outside gene matches: 6. This CDR3 is 15 amino acids long. Germline-derived CDR1 and CDR2 are SGHRS and YFSETQ. CDR3 nucleotide sequence: TGCGCCAGCAGCTTGACAACAGGGGGAGGCACTGAAGCTTTCTTT. Translating gives CASSLTTGGGTEAFF.

CDR3 nucleotide sequence: TGTGCCAGTAGTACTTACCGGGACAGGTACAATCAGCCCCAGCATTTT. Protein product: CASSTYRDRYNQPQHF. V and J are TRBV19 and TRBJ1-5; TRBD1 matches 8 bases. Germline CDR1 and CDR2: LNHDA and SQIVND (reference sequence). The CDR3 is made up of 16 amino acids. Trimming at V came to 4 bases and at J to 3 bases, leaving 8 bases not matched to a gene.

This clonotype was observed at least ten times. The chain recombines TRBV20-1 with TRBJ2-7; the match to TRBD1 covers 12 bases. Germline CDR1 DFQATT, CDR2 SNEGSKA (reference sequence). The CDR3 spans 15 residues. Losses at the gene ends were 6 bases for V and 9 bases for J; bases not matched to a gene: 15. This CDR3 reads CSAEPPGQGAQGQYF. CDR3 bases: TGCAGTGCAGAACCCCCGGGACAGGGGGCACAGGGGCAGTACTTC.

The chain is built from TRBV29-1 and TRBJ2-5; either TRBD1 or TRBD2 may fit D (6 bases each). The CDR3 length is 15 residues. In germline, CDR1 is SQVTM, CDR2 ANQGSEA. In nucleotides, the CDR3 is TGCGCCAGCAGGGAAGGACTACAGGGAGGAGAGACCCAGTACTTC. It translates to CASREGLQGGETQYF.

At least ten counts were recorded for this clonotype. The chain links TRBV20-1 to TRBJ1-2; D may be TRBD1 (5 bases). The CDR3 loop spans 14 amino acids. Trimming left V 0 bases short and J 4 bases short, with 12 bases between. Germline assignment: CDR1 DFQATT and CDR2 SNEGSKA (reference sequence). The CDR3 nucleotides are TGCAGTGCTAGAGATCTGAGGGGACTCTATGGCTACACCTTC. Its translation: CSARDLRGLYGYTF.

The chain combines TRBV2 with TRBJ2-7; possible D gene TRBD2, 6 bases. CDR3 length equals 12 residues. Germline V gene data show CDR1 as SNHLY and CDR2 as FYNNEI. CDR3 bases: TGTGCTAGACGTCGGGGGTCCCACGAGCAGTACTTC. This translates into CARRRGSHEQYF.

The chain carries TRBV2 and TRBJ2-2; no clear D. Trimming pared 6 bases from V and 7 bases from J, leaving 12 bases between. The CDR3 is 13 residues long. CDR1 and CDR2 from the germline V gene are SNHLY and FYNNEI. CDR3 residues: CASSSPVGGELFF. The CDR3 nucleotides read TGTGCCAGCAGCTCACCGGTGGGCGGGGAGCTGTTTTTT.

The sample holds a few counts of this clonotype. The J gene is TRBJ1-5, the V gene TRBV6-1; unclear D gene. V was pared by 1 base and J by 2 bases, with 6 bases between. Looked up from germline, CDR1 is MNHNS and CDR2 is SASEGT. There are 14 residues in the CDR3. CDR3 sequence reads: CASSEGAGNQPQHF. The CDR3 nucleotides read TGTGCCAGCAGTGAAGGGGCAGGCAATCAGCCCCAGCATTTT.

This chain joins TRBV5-1 and TRBJ1-4; D uncertain. Deletions cut 4 bases from V and 10 bases from J, with 23 bases between. Germline-derived CDR1 and CDR2 are SGHRS and YFSETQ. CDR3 length: 16 residues. In DNA, the CDR3 is TGCGCCAGCAGCCAAGACCCACAGAGGACCCGGGGAAAACTGTTTTTT. Translated: CASSQDPQRTRGKLFF.

The count of this clonotype is one. A much larger clone is a single base away; this may be a read error. This sequence joins TRBV9 and TRBJ2-1; D remains unclear. The V end was cut by 1 base, the J end by 1 base, with 9 bases between. This CDR3 has 15 amino acids. Germline CDR1 SGDLS, CDR2 YYNGEE. CDR3 DNA sequence: TGTGCCAGCAGCGTACTACCAGAGTCCTACAATGAGCAGTTCTTC. Translation gives CASSVLPESYNEQFF. Looking up the rest from reference TRBV9 and TRBJ2-1 gives the full variable domain: DSGVTQTPKHLITATGQRVTLRCSPRSGDLSVYWYQQSLDQGLQFLIQYYNGEERAKGNILERFSAQQFPDLHSELNLSSLELGDSALYFCASSVLPESYNEQFFGPGTRLTVL.